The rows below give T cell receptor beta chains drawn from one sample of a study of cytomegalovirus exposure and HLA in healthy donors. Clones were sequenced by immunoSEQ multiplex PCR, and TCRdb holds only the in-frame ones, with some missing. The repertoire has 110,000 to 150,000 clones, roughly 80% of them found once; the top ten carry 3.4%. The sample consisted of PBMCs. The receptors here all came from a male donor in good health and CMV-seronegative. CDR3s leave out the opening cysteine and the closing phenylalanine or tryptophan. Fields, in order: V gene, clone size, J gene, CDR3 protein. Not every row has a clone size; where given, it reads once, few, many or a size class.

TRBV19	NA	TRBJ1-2	ASSMHRTLNYGYT
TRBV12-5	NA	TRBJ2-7	ASGLRVPPKVFGY
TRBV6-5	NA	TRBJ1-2	ASSYYRVGGYT
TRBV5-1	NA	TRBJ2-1	ASSLPSGNEQF
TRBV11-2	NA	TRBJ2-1	ASSLAGTYNEQF
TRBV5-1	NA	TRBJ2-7	ASSSGASNYEQY
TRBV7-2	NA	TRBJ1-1	ASSLARGRFDTEAF
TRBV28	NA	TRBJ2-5	ASQGAQGDQETQY
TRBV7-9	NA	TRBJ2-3	ASSPGRGSTDTQY
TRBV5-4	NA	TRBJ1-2	ASSYDLRQYFYT
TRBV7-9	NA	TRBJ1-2	ASSSTGGSGYT
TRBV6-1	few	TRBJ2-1	ASSELAGGNEQF
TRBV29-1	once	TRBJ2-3	SVLSLTSLTDTQY
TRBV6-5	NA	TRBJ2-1	ASKTSGLSYNEQF
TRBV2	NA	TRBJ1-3	ASSEPRQGSSGNTIY
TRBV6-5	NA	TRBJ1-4	ASSYSQGTNEKLF
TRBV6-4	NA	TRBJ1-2	ASSDGQGGGYT
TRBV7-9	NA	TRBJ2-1	ASSGKLAPYNEQF
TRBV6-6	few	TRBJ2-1	ASSYVRTSGSTEQF
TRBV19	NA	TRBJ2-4	ASSISASATNLAKNIQY
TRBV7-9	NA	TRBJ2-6	ASSTSQGQFSGANVLT
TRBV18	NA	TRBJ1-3	ASSPPGDSGNTIY
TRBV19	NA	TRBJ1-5	ARSTGQVSNQPQH
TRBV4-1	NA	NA	ASSQSDRGLGETQY
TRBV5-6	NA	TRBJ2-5	ASSLAGEKTQY
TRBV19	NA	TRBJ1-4	ASEGTADEKLF
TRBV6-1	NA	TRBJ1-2	ASRQGRNYGYT
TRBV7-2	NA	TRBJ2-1	ASSFGTSLVRGEQF
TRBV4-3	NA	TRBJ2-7	ASSQGRTSVYEQY
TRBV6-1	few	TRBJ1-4	ASSEGTGGNEKLF
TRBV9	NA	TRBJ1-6	ASSETGGVYNSPLH
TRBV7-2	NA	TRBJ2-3	ASSLASVTDTQY
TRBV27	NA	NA	ASSLVGGIYEQY
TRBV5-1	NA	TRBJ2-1	ASSLVFEQF
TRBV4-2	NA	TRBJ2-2	ASSHGNRGLGGELF
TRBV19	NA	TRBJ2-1	ASSIGLAGGGQF
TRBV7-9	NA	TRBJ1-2	ATLMETNYGYT
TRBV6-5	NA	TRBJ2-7	ASRQGSTYEQY
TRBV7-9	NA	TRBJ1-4	ASSLAADTNEKLF
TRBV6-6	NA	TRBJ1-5	ASSHGQGAGNQPQH
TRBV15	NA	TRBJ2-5	ATSRAVQETQY
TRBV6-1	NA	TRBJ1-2	ASRATGWGYT
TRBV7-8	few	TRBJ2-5	ASSPGRAGGPETQY
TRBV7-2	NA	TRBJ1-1	ASSLLTSNEAF
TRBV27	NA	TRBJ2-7	ASSTGDEQY
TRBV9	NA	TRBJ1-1	ASSVQGANAEAF
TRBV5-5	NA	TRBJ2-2	ASSLHRRQGRGTGELF
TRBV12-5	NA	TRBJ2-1	ASGLGTGDTNEQF
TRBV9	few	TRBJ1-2	ASSLAGAGRSGYT
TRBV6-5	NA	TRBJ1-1	ASSYITGVGTEAF
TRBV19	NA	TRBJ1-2	ASSNGATRGYT
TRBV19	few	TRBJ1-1	ASSPRGSSGGINTEAF
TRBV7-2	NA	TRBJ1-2	ASSLATAVYGYT
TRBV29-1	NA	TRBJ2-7	SARLDLEQY
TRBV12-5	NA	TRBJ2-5	ASGHRVGRVETQY
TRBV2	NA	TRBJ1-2	ASSDIRGGVHGYT
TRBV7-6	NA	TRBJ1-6	ASSSGIDYNSPLH
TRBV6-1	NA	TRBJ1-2	ASSARSGVGYT
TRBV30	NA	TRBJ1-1	AWIFGETEAF
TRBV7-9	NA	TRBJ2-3	SSSSRILTGGTDTQY